Below are 8 T cell receptor beta chains sequenced from a single sample in a study of CD8+ T cells in alopecia areata. Once RNA had been extracted, it was reverse transcribed into cDNA to act as the sequencing template. Profiling relied on immunoSEQ multiplex PCR, and the TCRdb table lists in-frame clones only, not all of them. The repertoire holds roughly 70,000 clones, 25% to 30% seen once, with under 15% in the top ten. This sample's treatment: oral pan-JAK inhibitor, 5-10 mg twice daily. The material was CD8+ T cells sorted from blood, obtained at week 4, from a patient treated with tofacitinib. Receptors originate from a human donor with alopecia areata.

This clone was recorded a few times. CDR3 in DNA: TGTGCCTGGAGTCCAGGGGACGAGCAGTACTTC. This translates into CAWSPGDEQYF. J is TRBJ2-7 and V is TRBV30, with a tentative D call TRBD1 (6 bases). Germline CDR1 and CDR2: GTSNPN and SVGIG (reference sequence). The length of the CDR3 is 11 residues. V lost 2 bases, J lost 5 bases, and 7 bases lay in between.

The table lists this clone with a few counts. The chain is built from TRBV29-1 and TRBJ1-2; D uncertain. The CDR3 sequence is 14 residues long. V was cut by 2 bases and J by 0 bases, with 10 bases left in between. Germline loops: CDR1 SQVTM, CDR2 ANQGSEA. The CDR3 region is CSVETAGANYGYTF. The CDR3, as DNA: TGCAGCGTTGAAACCGCAGGAGCTAACTATGGCTACACCTTC.

In its sample, this clone was seen a few times. CDR3 residues: CASSRFGDQNQPQHF. The CDR3 nucleotides are TGTGCCAGCAGCCGATTCGGTGATCAAAATCAGCCCCAGCATTTT. The chain couples TRBV7-8 to TRBJ1-5; D uncertain. Trimming stripped 5 bases from V and 4 bases from J, with 15 bases between. Germline values: CDR1 SGHVS, CDR2 FQNEAQ. This CDR3 comprises 15 residues.

V gene TRBV29-1 combines with J gene TRBJ2-2; D is ambiguous. CDR1 is SQVTM, CDR2 ANQGSEA, per germline. V was pared by 8 bases and J by 3 bases, with 10 bases between. There are 12 residues in the CDR3. The CDR3 coding sequence is TGCAGCTCCCCGGCAGACACCGGGGAGCTGTTTTTT. It codes for CSSPADTGELFF.

The chain employs TRBV29-1 and TRBJ2-1, with D perhaps TRBD2 (5 bases). The CDR3 runs 13 residues. CDR1 SQVTM and CDR2 ANQGSEA come from the germline V gene. V lost 7 bases, J lost 3 bases, and 13 bases lay in between. CDR3 nucleotides: TGCAGCGGTTCAGGAGGACGCTACAATGAGCAGTTCTTC. Amino acid sequence: CSGSGGRYNEQFF.

This clone showed up many times. The chain has TRBV28 and TRBJ2-5; the D is unclear. Per germline, CDR1 MDHEN and CDR2 SYDVKM. V shed 3 bases and J shed 1 base, with 6 bases lying between them. The CDR3 is 13 residues long. The CDR3 DNA reads TGTGCCAGCAGTTTTGGCAGCCAAGAGACCCAGTACTTC. Its protein product is CASSFGSQETQYF.

This rearrangement joins TRBV29-1 to TRBJ1-2; tentatively, D is TRBD1 (5 bases). Germline V gene sequence: CDR1 SQVTM, CDR2 ANQGSEA. CDR3 length: 11 amino acids. The V end lost 6 bases, the J end lost 6 bases, and 11 bases lay between the germline ends. The CDR3 region is CSVVGDDGYTF. The DNA of the CDR3 is TGCAGCGTGGTGGGGGACGATGGCTACACCTTC.

This clone was seen only a few times. The CDR3 DNA sequence: TGTGCCAGCAGCCAGGGGACTGAGCAGTACTTC. This sequence encodes CASSQGTEQYF. The rearrangement links TRBV7-8 to TRBJ2-7; possibly TRBD1 or TRBD2 for D (6 bases each). The CDR3 contains 11 residues. V lost 5 bases, J lost 7 bases, and 9 bases lay in between. Germline V gene data show CDR1 as SGHVS and CDR2 as FQNEAQ.